These 29 T cell receptor beta chains came from one sample sequenced in a study of T-cell reconstitution after alpha-beta-depleted transplantation in children. As it was prepared, the TCRbeta library received unique molecular identifiers. TCRdb itself ran the PCR reads through MiXCR, one entry per CDR3 protein. The sample includes roughly 220,000 distinct CDR3 sequences, approximately 9.9% of them seen just once. Source: PBMCs from the stem cell graft donor, taken from the stem cell graft. The receptors derive from a human donor who donated a stem cell graft to a child with SCID.

The genes are TRBV5-1 and TRBJ1-1; D not resolved. Germline assignment: CDR1 SGHRS and CDR2 YFSETQ. The CDR3 loop spans 15 amino acids. Trimming cost V 2 bases and J 1 base, with 12 bases left between them. CDR3 protein: CASSFGMAENTEAFF. DNA for the CDR3: TGCGCCAGCAGCTTCGGGATGGCAGAGAACACTGAAGCTTTCTTT.

This clonotype came up many times. The chain links TRBV5-1 to TRBJ2-3; 9 nucleotides agree with TRBD2. Looked up from germline, CDR1 is SGHRS and CDR2 is YFSETQ. The ends lost 3 bases at V and 3 bases at J; junction bases unmatched: 8. This CDR3 has 16 residues. The CDR3 spells CASSSPRGGRTDTQYF. The CDR3 nucleotides are TGCGCCAGCAGCTCCCCGCGGGGGGGCAGAACAGATACGCAGTATTTT.

This clonotype appeared many times. The chain has TRBV7-9 and TRBJ2-3; no firm D call. The CDR3 loop spans 14 amino acids. V dropped 4 bases and J dropped 4 bases, with 12 bases sitting between them. Germline values: CDR1 SEHNR, CDR2 FQNEAQ (reference sequence). The CDR3 sequence is CASSYQRSADTQYF. The CDR3 nucleotides are TGTGCCAGCAGCTACCAGAGGAGCGCAGATACGCAGTATTTT.

On this clonotype: This sequence may be a read error, since a much larger clone differs from it by one base. This chain links TRBV20-1 with TRBJ2-2; a possible D gene is TRBD1 (5 bases). Germline V gene data show CDR1 as DFQATT and CDR2 as SNEGSKA (reference sequence). The CDR3 is 16 amino acids. The ends were cut back, 3 bases at V and 1 base at J, with 15 bases in the middle. As DNA, the CDR3 is TGCAGTGCTAGGGTTAGCAGGGAACGGAACACCGGGGAGCTGTTTTTT. It yields the protein CSARVSRERNTGELFF.

Ten or more counts support this clonotype. The chain's CDR3 is CASRALQGRGGYTF. The CDR3 DNA reads TGTGCCAGCAGGGCCCTACAGGGGCGAGGCGGCTACACCTTC. The chain couples TRBV6-1 to TRBJ1-2; TRBD1 matches 7 bases. The CDR3 spans 14 residues. Germline CDR1 and CDR2: MNHNS and SASEGT. Losses at the gene ends were 6 bases for V and 8 bases for J; bases not matched to a gene: 12.

This clonotype appeared many times. The chain employs TRBV5-1 and TRBJ1-5, with 9 bases fitting TRBD1. Trimming removed 1 base from V and 3 bases from J; junction bases left unmatched: 5. The CDR3 contains 16 residues. Germline CDR1 reads SGHRS; CDR2 reads YFSETQ. CDR3 DNA sequence: TGCGCCAGCAGCTTGAGCGGGGACAGGGACAATCAGCCCCAGCATTTT. This codes for CASSLSGDRDNQPQHF.

The chain recombines TRBV21-1 with TRBJ2-1; TRBD2, the table's D call, was not compared with the DNA. TRBV21-1 is deemed a pseudogene. CDR3 length: 20 amino acids. Here the CDR3 reads CASGPLAIGDFNIPYNEQFF. CDR3 nucleotides: TGTGCCAGCGGCCCCTTGGCGATAGGGGACTTTAATATTCCCTACAATGAGCAGTTCTTC.

This clonotype was seen at least ten times. The gene calls are TRBV3-1 and TRBJ1-1; possible D gene TRBD1, 5 bases. From germline, CDR1 is LGHDT and CDR2 YNNKEL (reference sequence). This CDR3 has 12 amino acids. V was shortened by 3 bases and J by 4 bases, with 6 bases between the two germline ends. CDR3 residues: CASSQGVTEAFF. The CDR3 bases are TGTGCCAGCAGCCAGGGGGTCACTGAAGCTTTCTTT.

This clonotype was detected ten times or more. The rearrangement joins TRBV20-1 to TRBJ2-2; weak D call: TRBD2 (6 bases). This CDR3 is built from 15 residues. Germline-derived CDR1 and CDR2 are DFQATT and SNEGSKA (reference sequence). Trimming cost V 4 bases and J 1 base, with 13 bases left between them. CDR3 coding DNA: TGCAGTGCTACCGGTGGGCGGGGGAACACCGGGGAGCTGTTTTTT. Translation gives CSATGGRGNTGELFF.

This clonotype was observed at least ten times. The rearrangement links TRBV6-5 to TRBJ2-4; the match to TRBD2 covers 15 bases. The CDR3 extends over 16 amino acids. Germline-derived CDR1 and CDR2 are MNHEY and SVGAGI. The junction had 0 bases not matched to a gene; V was cut back by 2 bases and J by 4 bases. The CDR3 DNA follows: TGTGCCAGCAGTTACGGGACTAGCGGGGGGAAAAACATTCAGTACTTC. Amino acids: CASSYGTSGGKNIQYF.

The CDR3 DNA reads TGCGCCAGCAGCAAGACAGGGGAAGTATTTAATGAGCAGTTCTTC. The encoded protein is CASSKTGEVFNEQFF. The genes are TRBV4-1 and TRBJ2-1; 8 bases agree with TRBD1. The CDR3 sequence is 15 residues long. CDR1 and CDR2 (germline): MGHRA, YSYEKL. The V and J ends lost 5 bases and 7 bases, in that order; junction bases with no gene match: 10.

Ten or more counts support this clonotype. The chain has TRBV20-1 and TRBJ2-7; weak D call: TRBD2 (6 bases). The germline V gene encodes CDR1 DFQATT and CDR2 SNEGSKA (reference sequence). This CDR3 region has 12 residues. The V gene lost 6 bases and the J gene lost 4 bases, with 13 bases spanning the gap. CDR3 bases: TGCAGTGCCGGCGGGGTACTTTACGAGCAGTACTTC. Translated: CSAGGVLYEQYF.

The sample holds many counts of this clonotype. The J gene is TRBJ1-2, the V gene TRBV27, with 9 bases fitting TRBD1. The junction had 10 bases not matched to a gene; V was cut back by 6 bases and J by 5 bases. CDR3 length: 15 residues. CDR1 is MNHEY, CDR2 SMNVEV, per germline (reference sequence). The DNA of the CDR3 is TGTGCCAGCAGCGCCCTCCGGGACAGGGCTTATGGCTACACCTTC. This encodes CASSALRDRAYGYTF.

The sample holds many counts of this clonotype. This rearrangement joins TRBV11-2 to TRBJ2-3; 11 bases are shared with TRBD2. Germline CDR1 reads SGHAT; CDR2 reads FQNNGV. The V segment lost 2 bases and the J segment 3 bases; nucleotides outside the gene matches: 13. This CDR3 is built from 19 residues. For the CDR3, the DNA is TGTGCCAGCAGCTTAATAGCGGGGGGGTCAGAGCAGCTTACAGATACGCAGTATTTT. It is translated as CASSLIAGGSEQLTDTQYF.

This clonotype was detected ten times or more. This chain links TRBV3-1 with TRBJ2-3; a possible D gene is TRBD2 (7 bases). The V end was cut by 0 bases, the J end by 4 bases, with 11 bases between. The CDR3 runs 15 residues. CDR1 and CDR2 (germline): LGHDT, YNNKEL (reference sequence). The CDR3 nucleotides read TGTGCCAGCAGCCAAGAGGTAGGGGGGGCAGATACGCAGTATTTT. As protein: CASSQEVGGADTQYF.

There are many counts of this clonotype. The CDR3 DNA follows: TGTGCCACCAGCAAAGAGGACAGGGCCTTTAGCAATCAGCCCCAGCATTTT. It encodes CATSKEDRAFSNQPQHF. The chain couples TRBV15 to TRBJ1-5, with 8 bases fitting TRBD1. CDR3 size: 17 residues. The V segment lost 4 bases and the J segment 0 bases; nucleotides outside the gene matches: 8. Germline V gene data show CDR1 as LNHNV and CDR2 as YYDKDF (reference sequence).

This clonotype was observed many times. The chain carries TRBV12-3 or TRBV12-4 and TRBJ2-3; TRBD1 agrees at 10 bases. The CDR3 contains 17 residues. J was trimmed by 2 bases and V by 3 bases; bases with no gene match: 8. The CDR3 protein is CASSFPRQGANTDTQYF. CDR3 DNA: TGTGCCAGCAGTTTCCCAAGACAGGGGGCAAACACAGATACGCAGTATTTT.

This clonotype has ten or more counts. The chain links TRBV7-2 to TRBJ2-2; the D gene is possibly TRBD1 (6 bases). V was shortened by 1 base and J by 9 bases, with 9 bases between the two germline ends. CDR3 length: 13 amino acids. The germline gives CDR1 SGHTA, CDR2 FQGNSA. CDR3 nucleotides: TGTGCCAGCAGCTTAGTGGGGGCGCGGGAGCTGTTTTTT. Protein product: CASSLVGARELFF.

This clonotype has a count of ten or more. This chain joins TRBV6-2 or TRBV6-3 and TRBJ2-7; D unclear. The CDR3 is 12 amino acids. The V gene's germline CDR1 is MNHEY and CDR2 SVGEGT. The germline V and J ends were trimmed by 5 bases and 6 bases, with 11 bases remaining between them. This CDR3 reads CASSEVRREQYF. CDR3 DNA sequence: TGTGCCAGCAGTGAGGTCCGTCGCGAGCAGTACTTC.

This chain uses TRBV7-2 with TRBJ2-3; D uncertain. V was clipped by 3 bases and J by 0 bases, with 10 bases between them. Germline V gene data show CDR1 as SGHTA and CDR2 as FQGNSA. This CDR3 contains 15 residues. The CDR3 loop reads CASSFRTASTDTQYF. Written as DNA, the CDR3 is TGTGCCAGCAGCTTTAGGACCGCTAGCACAGATACGCAGTATTTT. Variable domain in full (rest from reference TRBV7-2 and TRBJ2-3): GAGVSQSPSNKVTEKGKDVELRCDPISGHTALYWYRQSLGQGLEFLIYFQGNSAPDKSGLPSDRFSAERTGGSVSTLTIQRTQQEDSAVYLCASSFRTASTDTQYFGPGTRLTVL.

This clonotype was observed many times. The chain employs TRBV7-8 and TRBJ2-3, with TRBD1 as a possible D gene (6 bases). This CDR3 has 17 residues. V lost 4 bases to trimming and J lost 0 bases, with 17 bases between them. Germline V CDR1 and CDR2: SGHVS, FQNEAQ. The chain's CDR3 is CASSSRTGQSSTDTQYF. CDR3 sequence (DNA): TGTGCCAGCAGCTCACGAACCGGACAGAGTAGCACAGATACGCAGTATTTT.

This clonotype has at least ten counts. The V and J genes are TRBV5-1 and TRBJ1-1; 7 bases line up with TRBD1. V lost 0 bases, J lost 5 bases, and 10 bases stayed unmatched. This CDR3 comprises 16 residues. Looked up from germline, CDR1 is SGHRS and CDR2 is YFSETQ. CDR3 amino acids: CASSLEDRLSVTEAFF. The CDR3, as DNA: TGCGCCAGCAGCTTGGAGGACAGGTTATCCGTTACTGAAGCTTTCTTT.

This clonotype was found many times. This sequence joins TRBV4-1 and TRBJ1-5; TRBD1 aligns across 8 bases. This CDR3 comprises 18 residues. CDR1 MGHRA and CDR2 YSYEKL come from the germline V gene. V was clipped by 1 base and J by 7 bases; unmatched bases: 15. The CDR3 region has the DNA TGCGCCAGCAGCCAAGGTTTTCTCCGGACAGGGTATTTGCAGCCCCAGCATTTT. Translated, it gives CASSQGFLRTGYLQPQHF.

A remark on this clonotype: One base away lies a much larger clone, so this may be a sequencing read error. This chain links TRBV7-2 with TRBJ2-3; 9 bases match TRBD2. From germline, CDR1 is SGHTA and CDR2 FQGNSA. V gave up 5 bases and J gave up 5 bases; unmatched junction bases: 8. This CDR3 spans 15 amino acids. The CDR3 nucleotides are TGTGCCAGCAGCCCGACGCGGGGGGGCTTAGATACGCAGTATTTT. Translating gives CASSPTRGGLDTQYF.

This clonotype was seen at least ten times. The chain is built from TRBV11-2 and TRBJ1-5; D is unresolved. V lost 0 bases to trimming and J lost 3 bases, with 3 bases between them. The CDR3 runs 13 residues. Germline CDR1 SGHAT, CDR2 FQNNGV. The CDR3 DNA reads TGTGCCAGCAGCTTAGAGGTCAATCAGCCCCAGCATTTT. Its translation: CASSLEVNQPQHF.

The table lists this clonotype with a count of one. This rearrangement joins TRBV20-1 to TRBJ2-2; a possible D gene is TRBD1 (5 bases). The CDR3 consists of 13 residues. The germline gives CDR1 DFQATT, CDR2 SNEGSKA (reference sequence). Trimming cost V 6 bases and J 4 bases, with 12 bases left between them. The CDR3 DNA reads as TGCAGTGCCGCACAGGTTTCCACCGGGGAGCTGTTTTTT. It specifies CSAAQVSTGELFF.

In the case of this clonotype: At one end, the junction sequence differs from germline, possibly due to a read error. The CDR3 sequence is CASSLVSGGIGDTF. For the CDR3, the DNA is TGCGCCAGCAGCTTGGTGTCAGGGGGGATTGGCGACACCTTC. This sequence joins TRBV5-1 and TRBJ1-2; TRBD1 matches 7 bases. The CDR3 totals 14 residues. The germline CDR1 and CDR2 sequences are SGHRS and YFSETQ.

This clonotype was observed at least ten times. The V call is TRBV7-9, the J call TRBJ1-6; tentative D call: TRBD1 (5 bases). The germline V gene has CDR1 SEHNR and CDR2 FQNEAQ (reference sequence). The CDR3 runs 16 residues. V shed 8 bases and J shed 10 bases, with 24 bases lying between them. In DNA, the CDR3 is TGTGCCAGCTCCTCCGAAGGCCTGGGGGTTTCATCACCCCTCCACTTT. This gives the protein CASSSEGLGVSSPLHF.

Many counts were recorded for this clonotype. The genes are TRBV12-3 or TRBV12-4 and TRBJ1-4; D gene ambiguous. V dropped 7 bases and J dropped 5 bases, with 23 bases sitting between them. This CDR3 region has 17 residues. Written as DNA, the CDR3 is TGTGCCAGCACCTGGGCAGGTGGTACCGGTCGAAATGAAAAACTGTTTTTT. Protein: CASTWAGGTGRNEKLFF.